This T cell receptor (beta chain) was sequenced in a study of blood T cell repertoires in COVID-19. TCRdb's copy holds only in-frame clones and misses some; the assay was immunoSEQ multiplex PCR. The table has some 50,000 clones, 84% seen once. Trimming stripped 3 bases from V and 9 bases from J, with 18 bases between. This CDR3 comprises 15 residues. Germline CDR1 and CDR2: KGHSH and LQKENI. Sequencing was performed on peripheral blood. V gene TRBV18 combines with J gene TRBJ1-5; no clear D. This TCR derives from a man aged 45-65 years with acute or convalescent COVID-19. CDR3 sequence (DNA): TGTGCCAGCTCACCCGACACGGGAGCTCTTCGGCCCCAGCATTTT. Residues: CASSPDTGALRPQHF. The full variable domain, completed using reference TRBV18 and TRBJ1-5, is NAGVMQNPRHLVRRRGQEARLRCSPMKGHSHVYWYRQLPEEGLKFMVYLQKENIIDESGMPKERFSAEFPKEGPSILRIQQVVRGDSAAYFCASSPDTGALRPQHFGDGTRLSIL.